This note documents a single T cell receptor (beta chain) sequence. Other DNA sequences in this sample translate to the same CDR3. These data originate in a study of blood T cell repertoires in COVID-19. For the study at large: Samples of COVID-19 (acute and convalescent) were obtained from the United States, Italy and Spain. The cDNA or gDNA used as material had been derived from T cells, B-cell-depleted T cells, or PBMCs.

The assay was immunoSEQ multiplex PCR, and TCRdb's table has in-frame clones only and misses some. Of 350,000 to 400,000 clones listed, approximately 90% were seen once; the top ten hold 0.8% to 0.9%. The CDR3 contains 13 residues. The ends were cut back, 3 bases at V and 1 base at J, with 6 bases in the middle. Germline CDR1 is MNHEY and CDR2 is SMNVEV (reference sequence). Material: PBMCs or T cells enriched from blood (not recorded which). The chain joins TRBV27 to TRBJ1-1; no definite D call. This sequence was found in a woman between 40 and 50 years old who had been exposed to COVID-19. DNA of the CDR3: TGTGCCAGCAGTTTCTCAGGGAACACTGAAGCTTTCTTT. Its translation: CASSFSGNTEAFF.